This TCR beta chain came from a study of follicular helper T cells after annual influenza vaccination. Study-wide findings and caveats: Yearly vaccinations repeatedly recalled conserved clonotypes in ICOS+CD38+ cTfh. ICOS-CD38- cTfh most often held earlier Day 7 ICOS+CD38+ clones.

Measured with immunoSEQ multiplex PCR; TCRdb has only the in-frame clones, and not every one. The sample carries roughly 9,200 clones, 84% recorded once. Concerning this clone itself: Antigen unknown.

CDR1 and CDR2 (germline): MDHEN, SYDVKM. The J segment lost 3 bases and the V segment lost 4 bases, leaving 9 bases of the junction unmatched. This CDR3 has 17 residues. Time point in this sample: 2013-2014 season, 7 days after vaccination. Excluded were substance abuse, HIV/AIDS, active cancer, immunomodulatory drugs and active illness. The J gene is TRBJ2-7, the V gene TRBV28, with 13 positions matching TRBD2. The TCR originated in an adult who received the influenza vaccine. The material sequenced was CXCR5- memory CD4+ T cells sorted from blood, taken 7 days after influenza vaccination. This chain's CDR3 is CASSSSGTSGAVYEQYF. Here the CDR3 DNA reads TGTGCCAGCAGTTCATCTGGGACTAGCGGGGCCGTCTACGAGCAGTACTTC.